The rows below give T cell receptor beta chains drawn from one sample of a study of spatial heterogeneity in lung cancer. MiXCR, run by TCRdb on the 5' RACE reads, gives a single entry per CDR3 protein. The sample yields around 110,000 distinct CDR3 sequences, over 9% seen once. This specimen consisted of PBMCs, obtained at follow-up. These receptors came from a male donor with early-stage non-small cell lung cancer. The CDR3 runs from the conserved cysteine through the conserved F or W. Each record gives: clone size, J gene, V gene, D gene, CDR3 protein, CDR3 DNA. A D gene is named only where the DNA matches it firmly. Clone size is stated in some rows and not others, as once, few, many or a class when expanded.

-,TRBJ2-3,TRBV4-3,-,CASSQEVNRFTDTQYF,TGCGCCAGCAGCCAAGAAGTCAACCGGTTCACAGATACGCAGTATTTT
many,TRBJ2-5,TRBV11-1,-,CASSSRTGAQETQYF,TGTGCCAGCAGCTCCCGGACGGGAGCCCAAGAGACCCAGTACTTC
-,TRBJ2-3,TRBV6-4,-,CASSDRGHSTDTQYF,TGTGCCAGCAGTGACCGGGGGCATAGCACAGATACGCAGTATTTT
many,TRBJ2-3,TRBV7-9,-,CASSFTDTQYF,TGTGCCAGCAGCTTCACAGATACGCAGTATTTT
-,TRBJ2-2,TRBV24-1,TRBD2,CATTPTSPNTGELFF,TGTGCCACCACTCCGACTAGCCCGAACACCGGGGAGCTGTTTTTT
-,TRBJ2-5,TRBV7-2,TRBD2,CASSLVFLAGYQETQYF,TGTGCCAGCAGCTTAGTCTTCCTAGCGGGGTACCAAGAGACCCAGTACTTC
-,TRBJ2-7,TRBV28,TRBD1,CASSPGTGGAGEQYF,TGTGCCAGCAGCCCCGGGACAGGGGGCGCGGGGGAGCAGTACTTC
-,TRBJ1-1,TRBV6-2/TRBV6-3,-,CASSFPTNTEAFF,TGTGCCAGCAGTTTCCCCACGAACACTGAAGCTTTCTTT
many,TRBJ2-1,TRBV6-2/TRBV6-3,-,CASSWASYNEQFF,TGTGCCAGCAGTTGGGCTAGCTACAATGAGCAGTTCTTC
many,TRBJ2-2,TRBV20-1,TRBD2,CSARAPRGRGAGELFF,TGCAGTGCTAGAGCCCCCCGGGGCCGGGGGGCCGGGGAGCTGTTTTTT
-,TRBJ1-6,TRBV20-1,-,CSAITGGGRSPLHF,TGCAGTGCTATAACTGGAGGTGGAAGGTCACCCCTCCACTTT
few,TRBJ2-1,TRBV11-1,-,CASSLPGVTSYNEQFF,TGTGCCAGCAGCTTACCGGGGGTCACATCCTACAATGAGCAGTTCTTC
few,TRBJ2-1,TRBV6-5,TRBD2,CASSYLAGDNEQFF,TGTGCCAGCAGTTACCTAGCGGGGGACAATGAGCAGTTCTTC
many,TRBJ2-1,TRBV6-1,TRBD2,CASLPGLVKGEQFF,TGTGCCAGCCTACCGGGACTAGTAAAGGGTGAGCAGTTCTTC
many,TRBJ2-3,TRBV29-1,-,CSGQEQRLADTQYF,TGCAGCGGGCAGGAACAGAGGCTCGCAGATACGCAGTATTTT
many,TRBJ2-3,TRBV3-1,TRBD2,CASSQGTSGDTQYF,TGTGCCAGCAGCCAAGGGACTAGCGGAGATACGCAGTATTTT
-,TRBJ1-2,TRBV7-8,-,CASSSYAGDGYTF,TGTGCCAGCAGCTCATATGCGGGGGATGGCTACACCTTC
-,TRBJ1-5,TRBV10-3,-,CAITGQSNQPQHF,TGTGCCATCACCGGACAGAGCAATCAGCCCCAGCATTTT
medium-sized,TRBJ1-5,TRBV12-3/TRBV12-4,-,CASSYTDSNQPQHF,TGTGCCAGCAGTTACACGGATAGCAATCAGCCCCAGCATTTT
-,TRBJ2-2,TRBV7-9,-,CASSFTGAGELFF,TGTGCCAGCAGCTTCACAGGCGCCGGGGAGCTGTTTTTT
few,TRBJ1-4,TRBV28,-,CASRSTNNPNEKLFF,TGTGCCAGCAGGTCCACGAATAACCCTAATGAAAAACTGTTTTTT
few,TRBJ1-1,TRBV28,-,CASSLEGIGNTEAFF,TGTGCCAGCAGTTTAGAGGGGATCGGCAACACTGAAGCTTTCTTT
many,TRBJ1-5,TRBV5-1,-,CASSLVAQGSQPQHF,TGCGCCAGCAGCTTGGTTGCCCAGGGGAGCCAGCCCCAGCATTTT
-,TRBJ1-5,TRBV20-1,TRBD1,CSAIAGQPNQPQHF,TGCAGTGCTATTGCGGGACAGCCTAATCAGCCCCAGCATTTT